These 20 T cell receptor beta chains came from one sample sequenced in a study of OX40 agonist ivuxolimab in advanced cancers. This table comes from immunoSEQ multiplex PCR, and its TCRdb copy is limited to in-frame clones, with some not included. The sample lists about 32,000 clones, less than 90% occurring once. The sequences come from CD4+ or CD8+ T cells sorted from blood, collected in a trial of the OX40 agonist ivuxolimab. The receptor source for this set is an adult with an advanced solid tumor such as melanoma, head and neck, liver or kidney cancer.

For the CDR3, the DNA is TGTGCCAGCAGCCGTAGCGGGGGGGCGGGCAATGAGCAGTTCTTC. Protein sequence: CASSRSGGAGNEQFF. V usage is TRBV6-5 and J usage is TRBJ2-1; 11 bases are shared with TRBD2. Per germline, CDR1 MNHEY and CDR2 SVGAGI. This CDR3 spans 15 amino acids. The V segment lost 6 bases and the J segment 6 bases; nucleotides outside the gene matches: 7.

The chain employs TRBV14 and TRBJ2-1, with D unclear. The CDR3 length is 12 residues. With 1 base removed from V and 4 bases from J, the gap between germline ends came to 2 bases. Looked up from germline, CDR1 is SGHDN and CDR2 is FVKESK. The chain's CDR3 is CASSQVYNEQFF. CDR3 sequence (DNA): TGTGCCAGCAGCCAAGTATACAATGAGCAGTTCTTC.

The V gene is TRBV6-4, the J gene TRBJ2-3, with 9 bases fitting TRBD2. The CDR3 covers 15 residues. V trimming: 6 bases; J trimming: 2 bases; junction bases outside the gene matches: 6. Germline V lookup: CDR1 MRHNA, CDR2 SNTAGT. The CDR3 loop is CASSLLAGNTDTQYF. CDR3 coding DNA: TGTGCCAGCAGCCTTCTAGCGGGAAACACAGATACGCAGTATTTT.

J is TRBJ2-7 and V is TRBV4-1, with 8 bases matching TRBD1. The germline CDR1 and CDR2 sequences are MGHRA and YSYEKL. The CDR3 is made up of 15 amino acids. V lost 4 bases, J lost 0 bases, and 5 bases stayed unmatched. Written as DNA, the CDR3 is TGCGCCAGCAGCCCGCGGACAGGGAGCTCCTACGAGCAGTACTTC. This codes for CASSPRTGSSYEQYF.

This clone was seen once. This chain connects TRBV7-9 to TRBJ2-7; D ambiguous. Trimming stripped 2 bases from V and 2 bases from J, with 7 bases between. Germline assignment: CDR1 SEHNR and CDR2 FQNEAQ (reference sequence). The CDR3 consists of 13 residues. The CDR3 reads CASSLSLTYEQYF. In nucleotides, the CDR3 is TGTGCCAGCAGCTTAAGTCTGACCTACGAGCAGTACTTC.

The chain carries TRBV4-1 and TRBJ1-1; D possibly corresponds to TRBD1 (6 bases). From germline, CDR1 is MGHRA and CDR2 YSYEKL. Trimming left V 6 bases short and J 4 bases short, with 12 bases between. The CDR3 totals 13 residues. CDR3 in DNA: TGCGCCAGCAGGTCAACAGGGACCACTGAAGCTTTCTTT. The encoded protein is CASRSTGTTEAFF.

The chain links TRBV7-9 to TRBJ1-3, with D unclear. V gave up 3 bases and J gave up 4 bases, with 10 bases separating them. CDR1 SEHNR and CDR2 FQNEAQ come from the germline V gene (reference sequence). The CDR3 runs 14 residues. The CDR3 loop reads CASSFGGYGNTIYF. DNA of the CDR3: TGTGCCAGCAGCTTTGGTGGGTACGGAAACACCATATATTTT.

V gene TRBV7-9 combines with J gene TRBJ1-5; maybe TRBD1 (6 bases). The CDR3 has 14 amino acids. Looked up from germline, CDR1 is SEHNR and CDR2 is FQNEAQ (reference sequence). V dropped 0 bases and J dropped 6 bases, with 9 bases sitting between them. CDR3 coding DNA: TGTGCCAGCAGCTTAGCGGGGGCGGGTCAGCCCCAGCATTTT. Translating gives CASSLAGAGQPQHF.

In nucleotides, the CDR3 is TGCAGCGGCTGGACAGGGGACGAGCAGTACTTC. It encodes CSGWTGDEQYF. V usage is TRBV29-1 and J usage is TRBJ2-7, with 9 bases identical to TRBD1. Germline CDR1 reads SQVTM; CDR2 reads ANQGSEA. Trimming cost V 7 bases and J 5 bases; bases outside gene matches: 3. This CDR3 comprises 11 residues.

The CDR3 reads CARTLYMGSQTRNEQFF. The CDR3 region has the DNA TGTGCCAGGACCCTATATATGGGGTCCCAAACTCGCAATGAGCAGTTCTTC. The gene calls are TRBV28 and TRBJ2-1; unclear D gene. Germline V gene lookup returns CDR1 MDHEN and CDR2 SYDVKM. V lost 9 bases and J lost 6, with 27 bases in between. CDR3 length: 17 amino acids. The full variable domain, in which reference TRBV28 and TRBJ2-1 provide the parts outside the CDR3, is DVKVTQSSRYLVKRTGEKVFLECVQDMDHENMFWYRQDPGLGLRLIYFSYDVKMKEKGDIPEGYSVSREKKERFSLILESASTNQTSMYLCARTLYMGSQTRNEQFFGPGTRLTVL.

CDR3 coding DNA: TGTGCCAGCAGTGAATGGATGGTAGATGGCTACACCTTC. It encodes CASSEWMVDGYTF. V is TRBV6-5 and J is TRBJ1-2, with D uncertain. Per germline, CDR1 MNHEY and CDR2 SVGAGI. Trimming cost V 5 bases and J 6 bases, with 13 bases left between them. This CDR3 is built from 13 residues.

V gene TRBV2 combines with J gene TRBJ1-5; D is unclear. The V end was cut by 6 bases, the J end by 0 bases, with 6 bases between. Germline values: CDR1 SNHLY, CDR2 FYNNEI. This CDR3 contains 13 residues. As DNA, the CDR3 is TGTGCCAGCAGAAGGTATAGCAATCAGCCCCAGCATTTT. The encoded protein is CASRRYSNQPQHF.

This clone has more than one count but fewer than ten. The chain joins TRBV19 to TRBJ2-1, with 7 positions matching TRBD1. The CDR3 is 15 amino acids. The J segment lost 3 bases and the V segment lost 1 base, leaving 3 bases of the junction unmatched. From germline, CDR1 is LNHDA and CDR2 SQIVND (reference sequence). CDR3 DNA sequence: TGTGCCAGTAGTATAGTTGGGACAGACTACAATGAGCAGTTCTTC. This codes for CASSIVGTDYNEQFF.

The rearrangement links TRBV27 to TRBJ1-6; D call uncertain. Trimming cost V 7 bases and J 3 bases, with 7 bases left between them. The length of the CDR3 is 13 residues. CDR1 MNHEY and CDR2 SMNVEV come from the germline V gene (reference sequence). The DNA of the CDR3 is TGTGCCAGCAAGGAGTACTATAATTCACCCCTCCACTTT. It encodes CASKEYYNSPLHF.

This clone is medium-sized in the sample. The chain combines TRBV7-6 with TRBJ1-1; 7 positions agree with TRBD1. The trim removed 5 bases at V and 2 bases at J, leaving 5 bases unmatched. The CDR3 length is 14 residues. CDR1 and CDR2 from the germline V gene are SGHVS and FNYEAQ. The CDR3 region is CASSKWDSNTEAFF. The CDR3 DNA is TGTGCCAGCAGCAAATGGGACAGCAACACTGAAGCTTTCTTT.

This sequence joins TRBV9 and TRBJ2-2; D may match TRBD1 or TRBD2 (5 bases each). Germline assignment: CDR1 SGDLS and CDR2 YYNGEE. The length of the CDR3 is 16 residues. V lost 4 bases to trimming and J lost 7 bases, with 20 bases between them. The CDR3 nucleotides are TGTGCCAGCAGCCCTGGGAGTCAGGACATCAGCGGGGAGCTGTTTTTT. Translating it yields CASSPGSQDISGELFF. The full variable domain, with the rest looked up from reference TRBV9 and TRBJ2-2, is DSGVTQTPKHLITATGQRVTLRCSPRSGDLSVYWYQQSLDQGLQFLIQYYNGEERAKGNILERFSAQQFPDLHSELNLSSLELGDSALYFCASSPGSQDISGELFFGEGSRLTVL.

The chain recombines TRBV4-1 with TRBJ1-3; D call uncertain. This CDR3 spans 17 amino acids. CDR1 and CDR2 (germline): MGHRA, YSYEKL. V lost 4 bases, J lost 0 bases, and 16 bases lay in between. For the CDR3, the DNA is TGCGCCAGCAGCCCAGTTGGGCAGCTCCTCTCTGGAAACACCATATATTTT. Protein product: CASSPVGQLLSGNTIYF.

This clone was counted a few times. The V gene is TRBV6-5, the J gene TRBJ2-1; 12 bases fit TRBD1. J was trimmed by 9 bases and V by 4 bases; bases with no gene match: 10. The CDR3 runs 16 residues. Looked up from germline, CDR1 is MNHEY and CDR2 is SVGAGI. CDR3 coding DNA: TGTGCCAGCAGTTCACAATCGGGGACAGGGGGCAGTGAGCAGTTCTTC. This codes for CASSSQSGTGGSEQFF.

The J gene is TRBJ2-7, the V gene TRBV12-5; no clear D. This CDR3 has 16 amino acids. The V gene lost 7 bases and the J gene lost 1 base, with 20 bases spanning the gap. Germline CDR1 LGHNT, CDR2 FRNRAP. CDR3 loop: CASAPRVPPKSYEQYF. In nucleotides, the CDR3 is TGTGCTAGTGCTCCCCGCGTACCGCCAAAATCCTACGAGCAGTACTTC.

J is TRBJ2-3 and V is TRBV2, with 8 bases lining up with TRBD2. V shed 6 bases and J 2 bases; nucleotides not matched to a gene: 4. The CDR3 extends over 14 amino acids. Germline CDR1 SNHLY, CDR2 FYNNEI. The CDR3 spells CASRRSGTTDTQYF. The CDR3 bases are TGTGCCAGCAGACGTAGCGGGACCACAGATACGCAGTATTTT.